The 4 T cell receptor beta chains below come from one sample, sequenced in a study of blood T cell repertoires in COVID-19. TCRdb's copy holds only in-frame clones and misses some; the assay was immunoSEQ multiplex PCR. The repertoire holds approximately 150,000 clones, with roughly 84% as singletons. The sample taken for sequencing was peripheral blood. All receptors come from a human donor with acute or convalescent COVID-19. The donor label of this sample is uncertain.

The V and J genes are TRBV5-1 and TRBJ1-2, with D possibly being TRBD1 (6 bases). CDR1 is SGHRS, CDR2 YFSETQ, per germline. V was trimmed by 2 bases and J by 4 bases, leaving 15 bases between them. The CDR3 runs to 15 residues. The DNA of the CDR3 is TGCGCCAGCAGCTTCCAGGGGATGCAATTCTATGGCTACACCTTC. This sequence encodes CASSFQGMQFYGYTF.

The CDR3 bases are TGCAGCTCTTTGCAACAGGGATACAAAGATACGCAGTATTTT. It is translated as CSSLQQGYKDTQYF. The chain combines TRBV29-1 with TRBJ2-3; the D gene is possibly TRBD1 (6 bases). V lost 8 bases to trimming and J lost 5 bases, with 20 bases between them. CDR1 and CDR2 (germline): SQVTM, ANQGSEA. The CDR3 runs to 14 residues.

V gene TRBV2 combines with J gene TRBJ2-1; 9 positions match TRBD1. Looked up from germline, CDR1 is SNHLY and CDR2 is FYNNEI. After removal of 8 bases from V and 10 bases from J, the junction contained 9 bases not matched to a gene. The CDR3 sequence is 13 residues long. The chain's CDR3 is CASCAGQGSEQFF. The CDR3 region has the DNA TGTGCCAGCTGCGCCGGACAGGGGAGCGAGCAGTTCTTC.

The J gene is TRBJ2-1, the V gene TRBV7-4; no clear D gene. Per the germline V gene, CDR1 is SGHVT and CDR2 is SQSDAQ. With 5 bases removed from V and 12 bases from J, the gap between germline ends came to 11 bases. CDR3 length equals 11 residues. The CDR3 is CASSPSRVQFF. The DNA of the CDR3 is TGTGCCAGCAGCCCCAGCCGGGTGCAGTTCTTC.